The sequence of this T cell receptor beta chain was determined in a study of T cell repertoires in cytomegalovirus infection. Study-level information: HLA-B-restricted CMV epitopes that are well studied were used alongside recently identified HLA-C-restricted ones. Carrying CMV and the relevant HLA type showed in public TCR beta signatures. Study-level points and caveats: In two of eight donors, the top clonotype was HLA-C-restricted CMV-specific.

This clonotype was observed many times. Its antigen is as yet unknown. TCRdb re-called the reads with MiXCR, one entry per CDR3 protein. This table has approximately 910,000 distinct CDR3 sequences, roughly 30% appearing once. Germline-derived CDR1 and CDR2 are SGHTA and FQGNSA. There are 17 residues in the CDR3. Trimming took 4 bases from V and 0 from J; bases not matched to a gene: 8. This material consisted of cultured CD8+ T cells from PBMCs, taken from culture after CMV antigen stimulation. The chain employs TRBV7-2 and TRBJ2-5; 10 nucleotides agree with TRBD2. The clonotype was recovered from a human donor in good health (CMV status not recorded). Some clones in this sample may be carry-over from other donors' samples. For the CDR3, the DNA is TGTGCCAGCAGCTCACGAAGCGGGGGGGAGTACCAAGAGACCCAGTACTTC. This translates into CASSSRSGGEYQETQYF.